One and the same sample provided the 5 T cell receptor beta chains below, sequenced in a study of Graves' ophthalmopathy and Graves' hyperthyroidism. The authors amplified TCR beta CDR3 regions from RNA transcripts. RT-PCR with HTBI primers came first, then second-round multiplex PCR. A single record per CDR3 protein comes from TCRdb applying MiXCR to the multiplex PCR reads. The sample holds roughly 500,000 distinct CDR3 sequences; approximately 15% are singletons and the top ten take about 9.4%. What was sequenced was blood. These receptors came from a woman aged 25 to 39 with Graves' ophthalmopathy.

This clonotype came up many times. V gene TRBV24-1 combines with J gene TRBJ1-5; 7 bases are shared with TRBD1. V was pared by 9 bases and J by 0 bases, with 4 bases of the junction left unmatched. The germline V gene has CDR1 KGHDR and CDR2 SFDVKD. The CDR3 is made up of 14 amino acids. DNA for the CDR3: TGTGCCACCGGGACAGATTATAGCAATCAGCCCCAGCATTTT. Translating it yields CATGTDYSNQPQHF.

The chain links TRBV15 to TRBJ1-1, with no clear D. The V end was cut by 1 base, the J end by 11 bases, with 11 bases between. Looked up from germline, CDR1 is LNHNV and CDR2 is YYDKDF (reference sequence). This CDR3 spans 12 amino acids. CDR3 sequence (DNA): TGTGCCACCAGCAGAGTTCCGGGAATGGCTTTCTTT. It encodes CATSRVPGMAFF.

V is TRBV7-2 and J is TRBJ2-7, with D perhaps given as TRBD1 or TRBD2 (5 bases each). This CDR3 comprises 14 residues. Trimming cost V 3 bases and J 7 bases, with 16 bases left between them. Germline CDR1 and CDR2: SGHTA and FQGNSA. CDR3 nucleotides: TGTGCCAGCAGCTTGGGGACCGACTCCTGGGAGCAGTACTTC. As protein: CASSLGTDSWEQYF.

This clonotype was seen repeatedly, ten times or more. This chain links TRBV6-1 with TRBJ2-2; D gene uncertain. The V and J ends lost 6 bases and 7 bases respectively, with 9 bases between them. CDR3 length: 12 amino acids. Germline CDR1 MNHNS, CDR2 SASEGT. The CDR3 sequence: CASRGEVGELFF. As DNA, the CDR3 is TGTGCCAGCAGGGGCGAGGTCGGGGAGCTGTTTTTT.

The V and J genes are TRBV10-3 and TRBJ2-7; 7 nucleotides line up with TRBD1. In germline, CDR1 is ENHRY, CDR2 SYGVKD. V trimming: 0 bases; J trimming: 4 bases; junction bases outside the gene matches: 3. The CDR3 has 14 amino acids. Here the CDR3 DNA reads TGTGCCATCAGTGAGTCGGGGACAGCGTACGAGCAGTACTTC. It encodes CAISESGTAYEQYF.